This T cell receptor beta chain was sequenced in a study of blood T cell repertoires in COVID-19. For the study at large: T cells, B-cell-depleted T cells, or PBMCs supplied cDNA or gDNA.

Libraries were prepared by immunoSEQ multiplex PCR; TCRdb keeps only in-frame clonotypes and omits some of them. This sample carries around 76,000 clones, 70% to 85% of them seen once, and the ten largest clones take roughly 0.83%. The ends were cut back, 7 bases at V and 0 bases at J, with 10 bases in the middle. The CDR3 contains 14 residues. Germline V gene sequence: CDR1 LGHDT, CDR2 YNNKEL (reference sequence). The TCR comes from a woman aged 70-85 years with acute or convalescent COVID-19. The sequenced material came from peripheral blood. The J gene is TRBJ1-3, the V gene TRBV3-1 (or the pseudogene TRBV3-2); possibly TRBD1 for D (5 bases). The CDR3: CASTRGDSGNTIYF. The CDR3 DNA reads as TGTGCCAGCACCCGGGGGGACTCTGGAAACACCATATATTTT.